The entry below gives a single T cell receptor (beta chain) sequence along with its context. Its matching antigen is unknown. CDR1 is MNHNS, CDR2 SASEGT, per germline. The ends lost 1 base at V and 3 bases at J; junction bases unmatched: 1. The CDR3 covers 15 residues. Produced via immunoSEQ multiplex PCR; TCRdb's table is partial and in-frame only. The sample lists approximately 65,000 clones; roughly 86% were seen once. The source of the sample is a study of T cell responses to AZD1222 COVID-19 vaccine. Overall study findings and caveats: Spike-specific TCR breadth and depth both grew after two AZD1222 doses. It should be noted that donors were predominantly white British and more often female, and clonal diversity was possibly underestimated. Nearly half of the spike-specific TCRs reportedly recognize variant regions that carry no mutations. At 160-218 and 743-854, vaccine-associated CD4 TCRs were dominant, and they spanned spike.

The chain employs TRBV6-1 and TRBJ2-1; TRBD2 matches at 9 bases. Sequencing was performed on peripheral blood, taken on day 0 of AZD1222 vaccination. The clonotype was recovered from an adult in good health. CDR3: CASSEGLADYNEQFF. The CDR3 coding sequence is TGTGCCAGCAGTGAAGGACTAGCGGACTACAATGAGCAGTTCTTC.